A selection of T cell receptor beta chains follows, all from one sample in a study of response to subunit inactivated influenza vaccine. TCRdb redid the calling of the RT-PCR reads with MiXCR, one entry per CDR3 protein. The sample yields fewer than 250,000 distinct CDR3 sequences, approximately 15% seen once. The material was CD8+ T cells sorted from PBMCs, obtained 4 to 6 days after vaccination. The receptors here all came from a man aged 50 to 59 who received an inactivated influenza vaccine. CDR3s include the opening cysteine and the closing phenylalanine or tryptophan. Fields, in order: V gene, J gene, CDR3 protein.

TRBV5-1	TRBJ2-7	CASSHSGSSYEQYF
TRBV12-3/TRBV12-4	TRBJ1-1	CASSTRTENTEAFF
TRBV11-2	TRBJ2-1	CASSSRSVAGGITYNEQFF
TRBV7-6	TRBJ1-5	CASRRQARNNQPQHF
TRBV4-3	TRBJ2-7	CASSQEMGSGWNYEQYF
TRBV27	TRBJ1-1	CASSLHRSGVNTEAFF
TRBV9	TRBJ2-1	CASSGRDSQQFF
TRBV5-1	TRBJ2-2	CASSLGGPGTGELFF
TRBV20-1	TRBJ2-7	CSARGPIGPYEQYF
TRBV5-1	TRBJ2-2	CASSLGSGITLNTGELFF
TRBV12-3/TRBV12-4	TRBJ1-2	CASSLSGNYGYTF
TRBV5-1	TRBJ1-4	CASSLGRLGGEKLFF
TRBV6-1	TRBJ2-2	CASSVASANTGELFF
TRBV7-9	TRBJ2-1	CASSLKQVPYNEQFF
TRBV30	TRBJ2-1	CAWSGTSGRSYNEQFF
TRBV6-5	TRBJ1-2	CASSSPGQGHYGYTF
TRBV7-9	TRBJ2-5	CASSPSGGARETQYF
TRBV6-5	TRBJ1-1	CAVKPMNTEAFF
TRBV4-3	TRBJ2-7	CASSQGTGGAYEQYF
TRBV20-1	TRBJ2-7	CSARDRTGGPHEQYF
TRBV20-1	TRBJ2-7	CSGRQGLAGGLVF
TRBV6-5	TRBJ1-5	CASSYSGTGGQPQHF
TRBV7-9	TRBJ1-1	CASSREVYMNTEAFF
TRBV29-1	TRBJ1-2	CSVDGQGEGYTF
TRBV6-2/TRBV6-3	TRBJ2-7	CASSYSSQYEQYF
TRBV7-9	TRBJ2-5	CASSPGLAEVETQYF
TRBV28	TRBJ2-3	CASSLGASTDTQYF
TRBV7-9	TRBJ2-5	CASSQIETAYQETQYF
TRBV2	TRBJ1-2	CASRWDGNYGYTF
TRBV7-2	TRBJ2-7	CASSLGLREGTYEQYF
TRBV9	TRBJ2-3	CASSVGGQSSTDTQYF
TRBV9	TRBJ2-7	CASSPPRSYEQYF
TRBV13	TRBJ1-1	CASSLSLTTGIVGEAFF
TRBV7-9	TRBJ1-2	CASSHLRRDGNGYTF
TRBV18	TRBJ2-7	CASSPPRDRDPYEQYF
TRBV20-1	TRBJ2-7	CSAMTSGTLREQYF
TRBV15	TRBJ1-6	CATSRARVHPPLHF
TRBV6-2/TRBV6-3	TRBJ2-2	CASSYSSVTNTGELFF
TRBV20-1	TRBJ2-1	CSARERDTYNEQFF
TRBV24-1	TRBJ1-1	CATKAGDWTEAFF
TRBV29-1	TRBJ1-2	CSVYGFYGYTF
TRBV20-1	TRBJ2-1	CSARTLDYNEQFF
TRBV12-3/TRBV12-4	TRBJ2-3	CASSRSSAGVAGSQYF
TRBV7-9	TRBJ1-2	CASSFAENYGYTF
TRBV9	TRBJ2-1	CASSVGTRLAGRNEQFF
TRBV24-1	TRBJ2-2	CATSDFAGELFF
TRBV10-3	TRBJ2-7	CAISETGTAYEQYF
TRBV6-1	TRBJ2-7	CASSEVWGHYEQYF
TRBV11-2	TRBJ2-1	CASSLAGGRNNEQFF
TRBV29-1	TRBJ2-1	CSVELEGSYNEQFF
TRBV5-6	TRBJ2-6	CASSLAATSGANVLTF
TRBV28	TRBJ1-6	CASSLSGNSPLRF
TRBV5-4	TRBJ2-3	CASSLGLGGKDTQYF
TRBV4-3	TRBJ2-7	CASSQGFGGESYEQYF
TRBV7-8	TRBJ1-1	CASSLGKGTEAFF